This is a list of T cell receptor beta chains from one sample in a study of T cells in Graves' hyperthyroidism and ophthalmopathy. Using its own MiXCR run on the multiplex PCR reads, TCRdb lists one record per CDR3 protein. The table has a few hundred thousand distinct CDR3 sequences, around 13% seen once; the top ten hold around 20%. Sequenced material: blood. The receptors shown here come from a woman aged 25 to 39 with Graves' ophthalmopathy. Both conserved end residues are part of each CDR3. D genes are given only for firm matches. For some rows the clone size is stated as once, few or many, or as a class when expanded; others skip it.

size | J | D | V | CDR3 | DNA
few | TRBJ2-1 | - | TRBV9 | CASTLAVGDNEQFF | TGTGCCAGCACCTTGGCCGTAGGGGACAATGAGCAGTTCTTC
many | TRBJ2-7 | - | TRBV7-2 | CASSSTGSKYEQYF | TGTGCCAGCAGCTCAACCGGGTCTAAGTACGAGCAGTACTTC
few | TRBJ1-5 | - | TRBV2 | CASSKGSNSNQPQHF | TGTGCCAGCAGCAAGGGATCAAATAGCAATCAGCCCCAGCATTTT
many | TRBJ2-7 | - | TRBV20-1 | CSARGTQDREGIPYEQYF | TGCAGTGCTAGAGGGACACAGGACAGGGAGGGTATTCCCTACGAGCAGTACTTC
few | TRBJ2-1 | TRBD2 | TRBV6-1 | CASSVRGGHGEQFF | TGTGCCAGCTCCGTACGGGGGGGCCACGGGGAGCAGTTCTTC
- | TRBJ2-2 | TRBD1 | TRBV10-1 | CASRGQGGTGELFF | TGCGCCAGCAGGGGACAGGGAGGCACCGGGGAGCTGTTTTTT
- | TRBJ2-3 | - | TRBV6-1 | CASSLDGGQADTQYF | TGTGCCAGCAGCCTCGATGGGGGGCAGGCAGATACGCAGTATTTT
- | TRBJ2-7 | TRBD2 | TRBV11-2 | CASSLGLAGGLYEQYF | TGTGCCAGCAGCCTGGGACTAGCGGGGGGACTGTACGAGCAGTACTTC
many | TRBJ1-3 | TRBD1 | TRBV2 | CASRWTGGTGNTIYF | TGTGCCAGCAGGTGGACAGGGGGAACTGGAAACACCATATATTTT
- | TRBJ2-5 | - | TRBV5-6 | CASSFNLGHLETQDF | TGTGCCAGCAGCTTCAATTTGGGACACTTAGAGACCCAGGACTTC
many | TRBJ1-1 | - | TRBV18 | CASSPELARNTEAFF | TGTGCCAGCTCACCTGAGTTGGCAAGGAACACTGAAGCTTTCTTT
many | TRBJ1-2 | - | TRBV7-2 | CASNSYGGGRGGYTF | TGTGCCAGCAACTCGTATGGGGGGGGGCGCGGTGGCTACACCTTC
- | TRBJ2-5 | TRBD1 | TRBV6-1 | CASSEEKTGIFRGETQYF | TGTGCCAGCAGTGAAGAGAAGACAGGGATCTTCCGTGGGGAGACCCAGTACTTC
few | TRBJ2-4 | - | TRBV4-1 | CASSHQGNIQYF | TGCGCCAGCAGCCACCAAGGGAACATTCAGTACTTC
many | TRBJ2-3 | - | TRBV20-1 | CSARGWAGYTDTQYF | TGCAGTGCTAGAGGATGGGCGGGCTACACAGATACGCAGTATTTT
many | TRBJ1-1 | - | TRBV9 | CASSVEGGRTEAFF | TGTGCCAGCAGCGTAGAAGGGGGGAGGACTGAAGCTTTCTTT
many | TRBJ2-1 | TRBD1 | TRBV7-9 | CASSSRQFGTVYNEQFF | TGTGCCAGCAGCTCCCGCCAGTTCGGGACAGTCTACAATGAGCAGTTCTTC
few | TRBJ1-5 | - | TRBV6-1 | CASSVLAWSKSGARNQPQHF | TGTGCCAGCAGTGTGCTGGCATGGTCGAAATCCGGGGCCCGCAATCAGCCCCAGCATTTT
many | TRBJ1-3 | TRBD1 | TRBV5-1 | CASSATGFSGNTIYF | TGCGCCAGCAGCGCGACAGGGTTCTCTGGAAACACCATATATTTT
- | TRBJ1-1 | TRBD1 | TRBV29-1 | CSGTGYTEAFF | TGCAGCGGGACAGGGTACACTGAAGCTTTCTTT
- | TRBJ1-1 | TRBD1 | TRBV9 | CASSVGATGADTEAFF | TGTGCCAGCAGCGTAGGTGCGACAGGGGCGGACACTGAAGCTTTCTTT
many | TRBJ2-3 | - | TRBV5-6 | CASSLGQSDTQYF | TGTGCCAGCAGCTTGGGACAGTCAGATACGCAGTATTTT
many | TRBJ2-7 | - | TRBV6-1 | CASTHGWGRIYEQYF | TGTGCCAGCACCCACGGCTGGGGGCGGATCTACGAGCAGTACTTC